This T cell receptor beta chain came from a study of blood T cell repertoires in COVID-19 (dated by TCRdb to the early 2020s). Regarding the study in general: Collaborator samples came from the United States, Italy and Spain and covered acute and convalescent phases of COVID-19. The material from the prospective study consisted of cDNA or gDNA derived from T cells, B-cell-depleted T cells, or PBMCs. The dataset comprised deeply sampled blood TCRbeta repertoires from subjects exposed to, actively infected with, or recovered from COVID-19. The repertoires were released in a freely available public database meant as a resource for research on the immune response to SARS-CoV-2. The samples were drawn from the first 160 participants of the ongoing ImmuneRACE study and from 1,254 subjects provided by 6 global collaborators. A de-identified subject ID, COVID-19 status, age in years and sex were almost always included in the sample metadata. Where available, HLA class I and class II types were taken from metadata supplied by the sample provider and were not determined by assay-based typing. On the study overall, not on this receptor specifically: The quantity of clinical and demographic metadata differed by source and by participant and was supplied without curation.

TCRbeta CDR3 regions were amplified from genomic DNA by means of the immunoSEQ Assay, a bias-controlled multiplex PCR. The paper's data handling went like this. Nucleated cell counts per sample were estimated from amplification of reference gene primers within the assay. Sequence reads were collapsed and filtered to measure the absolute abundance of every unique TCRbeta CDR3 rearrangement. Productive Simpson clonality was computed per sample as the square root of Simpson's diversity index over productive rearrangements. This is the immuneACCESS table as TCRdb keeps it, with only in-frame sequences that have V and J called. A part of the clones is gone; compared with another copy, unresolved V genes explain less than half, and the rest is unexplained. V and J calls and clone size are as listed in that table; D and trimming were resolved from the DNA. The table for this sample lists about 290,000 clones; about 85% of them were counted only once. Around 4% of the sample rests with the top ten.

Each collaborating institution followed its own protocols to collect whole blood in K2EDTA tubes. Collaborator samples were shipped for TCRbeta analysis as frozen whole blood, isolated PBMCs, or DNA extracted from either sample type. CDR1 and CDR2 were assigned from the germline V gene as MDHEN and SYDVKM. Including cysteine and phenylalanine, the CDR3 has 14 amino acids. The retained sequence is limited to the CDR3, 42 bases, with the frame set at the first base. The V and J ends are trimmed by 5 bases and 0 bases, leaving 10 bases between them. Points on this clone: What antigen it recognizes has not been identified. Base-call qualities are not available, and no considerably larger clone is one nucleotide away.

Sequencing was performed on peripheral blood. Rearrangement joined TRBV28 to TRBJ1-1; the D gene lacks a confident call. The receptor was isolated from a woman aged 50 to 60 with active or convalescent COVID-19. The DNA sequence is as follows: TGTGCCAGCAGTGTAGGAGGTCTGAACACTGAAGCTTTCTTT. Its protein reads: CASSVGGLNTEAFF.